This T cell receptor beta chain derives from a study of T cell responses to AZD1222 COVID-19 vaccine (dated by TCRdb to the early 2020s). Regarding the research as a whole: AZD1222 recipients with second doses at about 4 weeks or about 12 weeks were pooled, because spike-specific TCR depth and breadth did not differ between schedules. Enrollment into the trials was organized by age into subgroups of 18-55, 56-69 and 70-plus years, and those subgroups contained roughly 160, 29 and 62 TCR-sequenced participants, respectively. TCR sequencing was performed for 230 to 250 trial participants, of whom 207 were given two doses of AZD1222 and some 26 were given two doses of MenACWY control vaccine.

The CDR3 regions of human TCRbeta chains were subjected to immunosequencing. In the paper's pipeline: TCRs in the repertoires were matched against a reference library of SARS-CoV-2-specific TCRs that had been generated with the MIRA antigen-specificity platform. Breadth was defined as the fraction of unique TCRs that were SARS-CoV-2-associated, and depth was defined as the fraction of total T cells that were SARS-CoV-2-associated. Using the MIRA data, every spike-specific TCR was mapped to the spike region that the TCR reacted to and assigned to either a CD4 or a CD8 class. Log10-transformed breadth and depth values were compared by one-way ANOVA with Sidak's multiple comparisons tests. TCRdb stores this immuneACCESS table with in-frame sequences only. Part of the clones is absent; in the studies checked, under half of the shortfall reflects unresolved V genes, and no reason is known for the rest. V and J calls and clone size are those listed in that table; D and trimming were worked out from the DNA. Within this sample are 150,000 to 200,000 clones, with around 90% of them counted one time only. The ten largest clones represent approximately 8% of the sample.

What the work shows at the level of the full study, not this receptor alone: No day 14 peak-response samples were available, so repertoires were characterized only after the peak T cell response. Conclusions about previously exposed vaccinees are limited, since just six or seven AZD1222 recipients were seropositive for SARS-CoV-2 at baseline. Most participants were white British and females outnumbered males, and the authors suggested that clonal diversity may have been underestimated. A significant rise in spike-specific TCR breadth and depth was observed after two AZD1222 doses relative to day 0 and relative to MenACWY recipients. In the small 56-69-year group, the increase in depth fell short of significance, most likely because of low power. Reportedly, almost half of the unique spike-specific TCRs recognized epitopes lying outside the regions that are mutated in the B.1.351 and B.1.1.7 variants. The whole spike protein was spanned by vaccine-associated CD4 TCRs, and dominant responses were seen in regions 160-218 and 743-854.

The CDR3, from cysteine to phenylalanine, totals 15 residues. Only the CDR3 DNA stays, 45 bases, in frame from base 1. The germline V gene supplies CDR1 SGHTA and CDR2 FQGNSA. Trimming takes 3 bases from V and 7 bases from J, and the germline ends sit 16 bases apart. This clone has just a few counts. It lacks a known antigen. No base-level quality is on record; no much larger clone is a single base apart. What the time point label conveys for this sample: baseline before first vaccination. Vaccinee samples came from UK trials COV001 and COV002, including a single-blind randomized controlled phase 2/3 trial of AZD1222 (ChAdOx1 nCoV-19) in healthy adults. Trial participant PBMC samples were collected at day 0 and day 28 after the second dose for TCRbeta chain sequencing.

Recombination connected TRBV7-2 to TRBJ1-3; the D gene remains uncertain. The material was peripheral blood, obtained on day 0 of AZD1222 vaccination. The TCR comes from an adult in good health. This receptor carries the CDR3 CASSFAGSSGNTIYF. The bases read TGTGCCAGCAGCTTTGCGGGGAGCTCGGGGAACACCATATATTTT.